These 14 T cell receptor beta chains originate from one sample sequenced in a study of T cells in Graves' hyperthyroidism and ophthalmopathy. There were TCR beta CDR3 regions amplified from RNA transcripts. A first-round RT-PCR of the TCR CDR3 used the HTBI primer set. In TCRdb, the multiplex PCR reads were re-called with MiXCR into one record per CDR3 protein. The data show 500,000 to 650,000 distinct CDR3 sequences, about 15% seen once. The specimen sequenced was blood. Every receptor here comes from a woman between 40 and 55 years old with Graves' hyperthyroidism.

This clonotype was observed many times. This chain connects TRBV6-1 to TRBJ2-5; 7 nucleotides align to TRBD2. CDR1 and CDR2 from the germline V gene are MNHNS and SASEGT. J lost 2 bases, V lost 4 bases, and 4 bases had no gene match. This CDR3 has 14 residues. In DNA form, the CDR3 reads TGTGCCAGCAGTGTCGGGACTAAACAAGAGACCCAGTACTTC. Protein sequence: CASSVGTKQETQYF.

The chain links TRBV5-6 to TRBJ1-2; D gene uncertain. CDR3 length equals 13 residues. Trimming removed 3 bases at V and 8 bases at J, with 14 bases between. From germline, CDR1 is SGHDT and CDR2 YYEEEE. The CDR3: CASSSDIFTGYTF. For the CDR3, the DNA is TGTGCCAGCAGCTCCGACATCTTTACAGGCTACACCTTC. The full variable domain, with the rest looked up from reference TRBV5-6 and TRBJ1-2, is DAGVTQSPTHLIKTRGQQVTLRCSPKSGHDTVSWYQQALGQGPQFIFQYYEEEERQRGNFPDRFSGHQFPNYSSELNVNALLLGDSALYLCASSSDIFTGYTFGSGTRLTVV.

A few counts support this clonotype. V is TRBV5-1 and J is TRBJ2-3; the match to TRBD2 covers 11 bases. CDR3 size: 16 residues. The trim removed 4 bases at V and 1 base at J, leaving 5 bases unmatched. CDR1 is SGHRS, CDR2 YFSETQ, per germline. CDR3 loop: CASSVGLADRTDTQYF. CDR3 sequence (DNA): TGCGCCAGCAGCGTGGGACTAGCGGACCGCACAGATACGCAGTATTTT.

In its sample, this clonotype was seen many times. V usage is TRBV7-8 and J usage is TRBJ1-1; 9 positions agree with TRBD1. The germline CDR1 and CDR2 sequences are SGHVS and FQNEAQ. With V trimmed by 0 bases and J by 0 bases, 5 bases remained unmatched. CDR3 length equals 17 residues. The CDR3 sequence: CASSLATGGRMNTEAFF. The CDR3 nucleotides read TGTGCCAGCAGCTTAGCGACAGGGGGACGAATGAACACTGAAGCTTTCTTT.

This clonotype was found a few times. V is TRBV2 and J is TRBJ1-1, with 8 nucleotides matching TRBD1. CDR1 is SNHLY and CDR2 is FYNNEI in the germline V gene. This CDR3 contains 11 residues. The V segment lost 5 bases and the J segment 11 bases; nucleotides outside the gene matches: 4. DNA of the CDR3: TGTGCCAGCAGTTCGGACAGGGCCGCTTTCTTT. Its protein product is CASSSDRAAFF.

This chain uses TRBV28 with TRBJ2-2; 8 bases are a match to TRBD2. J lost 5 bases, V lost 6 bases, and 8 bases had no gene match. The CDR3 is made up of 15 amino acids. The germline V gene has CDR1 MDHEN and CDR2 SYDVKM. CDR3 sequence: CASSLARGVTGELFF. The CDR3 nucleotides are TGTGCCAGCAGCCTGGCGCGGGGGGTAACCGGGGAGCTGTTTTTT.

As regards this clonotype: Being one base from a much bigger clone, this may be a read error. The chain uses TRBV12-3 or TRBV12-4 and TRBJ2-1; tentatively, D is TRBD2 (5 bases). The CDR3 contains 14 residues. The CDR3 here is CASGLGGRNNEQFF. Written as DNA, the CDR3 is TGTGCCAGCGGTTTAGGCGGGCGCAACAATGAGCAGTTCTTC.

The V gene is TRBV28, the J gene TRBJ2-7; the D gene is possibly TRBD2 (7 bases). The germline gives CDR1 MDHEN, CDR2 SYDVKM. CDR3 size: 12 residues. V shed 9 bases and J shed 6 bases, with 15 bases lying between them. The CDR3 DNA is TGTGCCAGTGATTGGGGGGGCGGCGAGCAGTACTTC. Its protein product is CASDWGGGEQYF. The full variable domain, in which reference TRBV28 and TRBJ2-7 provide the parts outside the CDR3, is DVKVTQSSRYLVKRTGEKVFLECVQDMDHENMFWYRQDPGLGLRLIYFSYDVKMKEKGDIPEGYSVSREKKERFSLILESASTNQTSMYLCASDWGGGEQYFGPGTRLTVT.

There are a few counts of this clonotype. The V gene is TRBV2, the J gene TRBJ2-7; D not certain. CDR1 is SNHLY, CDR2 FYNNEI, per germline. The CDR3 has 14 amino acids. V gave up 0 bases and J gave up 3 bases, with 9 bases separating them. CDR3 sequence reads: CASSEAGSVYEQYF. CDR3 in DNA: TGTGCCAGCAGTGAAGCGGGGTCGGTCTACGAGCAGTACTTC.

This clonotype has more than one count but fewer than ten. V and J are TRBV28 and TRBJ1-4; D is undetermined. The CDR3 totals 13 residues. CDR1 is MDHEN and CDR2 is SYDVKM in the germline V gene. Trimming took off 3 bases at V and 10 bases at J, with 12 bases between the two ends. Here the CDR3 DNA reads TGTGCCAGCAGTTTTGTCTCCACCCGAAAACTGTTTTTT. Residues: CASSFVSTRKLFF.

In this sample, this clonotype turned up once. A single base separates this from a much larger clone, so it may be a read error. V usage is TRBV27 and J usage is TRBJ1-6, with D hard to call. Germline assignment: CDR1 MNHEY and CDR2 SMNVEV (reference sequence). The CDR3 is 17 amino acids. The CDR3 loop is CASSLQASSSYNSPPHF. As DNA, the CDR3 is TGTGCCAGCAGTTTACAGGCCTCGAGCTCCTATAATTCACCCCCCCACTTT.

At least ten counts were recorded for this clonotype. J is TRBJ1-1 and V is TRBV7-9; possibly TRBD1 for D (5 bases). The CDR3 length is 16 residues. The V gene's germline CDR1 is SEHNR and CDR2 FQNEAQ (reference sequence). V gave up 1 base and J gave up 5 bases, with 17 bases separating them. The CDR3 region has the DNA TGTGCCAGCAGCTTAGATTCGTGGCCAGGGAGAACTGAAGCTTTCTTT. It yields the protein CASSLDSWPGRTEAFF.

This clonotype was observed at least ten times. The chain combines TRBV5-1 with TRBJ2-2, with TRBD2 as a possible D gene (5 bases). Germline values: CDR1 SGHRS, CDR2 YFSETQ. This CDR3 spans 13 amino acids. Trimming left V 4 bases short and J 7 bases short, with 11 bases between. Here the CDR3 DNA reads TGCGCCAGCAGCAAGAGGGAAGGCGGGGAGCTGTTTTTT. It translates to CASSKREGGELFF.

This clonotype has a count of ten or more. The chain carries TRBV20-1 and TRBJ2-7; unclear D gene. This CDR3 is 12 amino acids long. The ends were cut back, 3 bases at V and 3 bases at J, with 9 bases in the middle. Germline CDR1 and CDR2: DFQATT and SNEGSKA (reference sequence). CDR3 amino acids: CSARARVYEQYF. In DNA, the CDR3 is TGCAGTGCTAGGGCTAGGGTCTACGAGCAGTACTTC.